The present TCR beta chain was sequenced within a study of blood T cell repertoires in COVID-19. Study-level background: Donors in the United States, Italy and Spain gave samples during acute or convalescent COVID-19. T cells, B-cell-depleted T cells, or PBMCs provided the cDNA or gDNA that served as material.

Clones were sequenced by immunoSEQ multiplex PCR, and TCRdb holds only the in-frame ones, with some missing. The repertoire includes over 200,000 clones, around 89% of them detected once, and around 1.3% sits in the top ten. This CDR3 region has 14 residues. V lost 2 bases, J lost 5 bases, and 3 bases stayed unmatched. Germline V CDR1 and CDR2: KGHSH, LQKENI. This clonotype was sampled from a man aged 25 to 40 who had recovered from COVID-19. Sequences were obtained from PBMCs or T cells enriched from blood (not recorded which). The rearrangement links TRBV18 to TRBJ2-7; 10 nucleotides align to TRBD1. CDR3 sequence reads: CASSPVGQGDEQYF. The CDR3 DNA reads as TGTGCCAGCTCACCAGTAGGACAGGGGGACGAGCAGTACTTC.